These T cell receptor beta chains were read from a single sample in a study of cytotoxic CD8 clonotypes in ibrutinib-treated CLL. Clones were sequenced by immunoSEQ multiplex PCR, and TCRdb holds only the in-frame ones, with some missing. The sample yields under 300,000 clones, 65% to 85% seen once. The sample consisted of PBMCs, taken at disease progression, from a patient treated with ibrutinib. Every receptor here comes from a human donor with chronic lymphocytic leukemia. The conserved cysteine and the conserved F or W are not part of the CDR3 here. A D gene is named only where the DNA matches it firmly.

- | TRBV10-3 | AISELGLGGYT
TRBD1 | TRBV10-1 | ASSEGDRIYEQY
- | TRBV7-2 | ASSLGRDSIEQY
TRBD1 | TRBV10-1 | ATGHPGQGYNEQF
- | TRBV9 | ASSRGKGTGLT
- | TRBV14 | ASSQGWLRAYNEQF
- | TRBV7-9 | ASSSGRQVQLRAQY
- | TRBV5-4 | ASSPRGNSPLH
TRBD1 | TRBV27 | ASAGQANYYEQY
TRBD1 | TRBV7-2 | ASSWDRAGEQY
- | TRBV4-2 | ASSQDKDSFRVENTGELF
TRBD1 | TRBV5-1 | ASSLDFAQGVYEQY
TRBD1 | TRBV15 | ATSRDRGIGTGKETQY
- | TRBV19 | ASSFQLRGPQH
- | TRBV7-3 | ASSFGLATEQY
- | TRBV20-1 | SHPSTEAF
- | TRBV18 | ASSPADMYEQY
TRBD1 | TRBV6-6 | ASRPGGNTDSPLH
- | TRBV28 | ASSSVVWGTSQF
- | TRBV7-9 | ASSPPGFDEKLF
- | TRBV6-5 | ASSGGTAVGYT
- | TRBV6-5 | ASRPRDTTSPLH
- | TRBV5-5 | ASSWKLANEQF
- | TRBV15 | ATSAHRPDTQY
TRBD1 | TRBV28 | ASSLLEGQGYEQY
- | TRBV5-1 | ASSFGTSYGYT
TRBD2 | TRBV6-5 | ASSYSFLAGDEQY
- | TRBV6-5 | ASSYSSGNQPQH
TRBD1 | TRBV7-9 | ASSLLGTGVSNSPLH
- | TRBV7-9 | ATGWETDNEQF
TRBD1 | TRBV7-3 | ASSRTGQETQY
- | TRBV7-3 | ASSLSHTDTQY
TRBD2 | TRBV9 | ASSETSLGETQY
TRBD1 | TRBV6-5 | ATRGISYEQY
- | TRBV15 | ATSREEVYSNTGELF
- | TRBV19 | ASGRSTEAF
- | TRBV6-1 | AILVVGYT
TRBD2 | TRBV28 | ASARRSGRVF